This T cell receptor beta chain was sequenced during a study of blood T cells in healthy people across ages. V was pared by 4 bases and J by 1 base, with 14 bases between. CDR1 MNHEY and CDR2 SVGEGT come from the germline V gene. This CDR3 has 15 residues. Next came a second PCR, run for about 6 to 11 cycles, which used a sample-barcoded 5' primer along with a J-beta primer mix. TCRdb ran MiXCR on the 5' RACE reads and lists one entry per CDR3 protein. Among about 680,000 distinct CDR3 sequences listed, roughly 50% were seen once. This TCR was recovered from a woman aged 60-70 years in good health. The rearrangement links TRBV6-2 or TRBV6-3 to TRBJ2-7, with D perhaps TRBD1 (6 bases). The sequenced sample consisted of blood. The CDR3 sequence is CASSFWDTSSYEQYF. CDR3 sequence (DNA): TGTGCCAGCAGTTTCTGGGACACATCATCCTACGAGCAGTACTTC.